The rows below give T cell receptor beta chains drawn from one sample of a study of OX40 agonist ivuxolimab in advanced cancers. Generated by immunoSEQ multiplex PCR, the TCRdb table keeps only in-frame clones and is missing some. Here the sample spans tens of thousands of clones, over 80% being singletons. The specimen was CD4+ or CD8+ T cells sorted from blood, collected in a trial of the OX40 agonist ivuxolimab. These receptors all stem from an adult with an advanced solid tumor such as melanoma, head and neck, liver or kidney cancer. CDR3s include the opening cysteine and the closing phenylalanine or tryptophan.

v_call,cdr3_aa
TRBV6-1,CASIGDRAGEKLFF
TRBV19,CASSIDLSTGGGYTF
TRBV23-1,CASSPSGLRAGKFF
TRBV4-2,CASSQAGIPLAFF
TRBV6-1,CASSAGPYNSPLHF
TRBV28,CASSLYFGGQGEYTNEKLFF
TRBV15,CATSRDAPRAHQPQHF
TRBV11-2,CASSPWDGDSGNTIYF
TRBV18,CASSPRTGGGDSPLHF
TRBV11-3,CASSLSWDTSSSEQYF
TRBV6-6,CASSYLTGGEQFF
TRBV27,CASSLKRPLTDTQYF
TRBV11-2,CASSSRPVAGGLNEQYF
TRBV2,CASTKQGDRTEAFF
TRBV6-1,CASSDPGTGRETQYF
TRBV6-5,CASSDTGGNQPQHF
TRBV9,CASSVNMVKTDTQYF
TRBV7-9,CASSLNDRPNYGYTF